This is a list of T cell receptor beta chains from one sample in a study of radiotherapy plus CTLA-4 blockade in lung cancer. TCRdb keeps only in-frame clones here, not all; method: immunoSEQ multiplex PCR. The sample records about 60,000 clones, around four fifths being singletons. Specimen: peripheral blood, collected from a patient treated with radiotherapy plus ipilimumab. Every receptor here comes from a human donor with non-small cell lung cancer who had a partial response to radiotherapy plus ipilimumab. CDR3s include the opening cysteine and the closing phenylalanine or tryptophan. The D gene is left open where the match is weak. Only part of the rows carry a size: once, few, many, or a class if the clone is expanded.

d_call j_call v_call clone_size cdr3_nt cdr3_aa
TRBD1 TRBJ1-5 TRBV9 . TGTGCCAGCAGCCTACAGGGGGATCAGCCCCAGCATTTT CASSLQGDQPQHF
. TRBJ1-2 TRBV10-3 once TGTGCCATCAGTGGGAGTTACAGGGCACAACAGCTTTATGGCTACACCTTC CAISGSYRAQQLYGYTF
TRBD1 TRBJ2-7 TRBV30 once TGTGCCTGGAGTAGGACAGGGGTCTACGAGCAGTACTTC CAWSRTGVYEQYF
TRBD2 TRBJ2-7 TRBV29-1 . TGCAGCGCCGGACTAGCGGGGTCGTCCTACGAGCAGTACTTC CSAGLAGSSYEQYF
. TRBJ1-3 TRBV7-2 once TGTGCCAGCGCGACAGAGAGCTCTGGAAACACCATATATTTT CASATESSGNTIYF
. TRBJ2-7 TRBV19 . TGTGCCAGTAGTATTCCGGGACTCTCCTACGAGCAGTACTTC CASSIPGLSYEQYF
. TRBJ2-5 TRBV2 . TGTGCCGGCCTTGGGGGTGGGGGGGAGACCCAGTACTTC CAGLGGGGETQYF
TRBD1 TRBJ2-7 TRBV15 . TGTGCCACCAGCAGAGCCGGGACAGGGGTCAACGAGCAGTACTTC CATSRAGTGVNEQYF
TRBD1 TRBJ2-5 TRBV2 . TGTGCCAGCAGGGAGGACAGGGGGGACCAGTACTTC CASREDRGDQYF
. TRBJ1-1 TRBV19 . TGTGCCAGACCACGGTTGGGGCCGAACACTGAAGCTTTCTTT CARPRLGPNTEAFF
TRBD1 TRBJ1-1 TRBV5-4 . TGTGCCAGCAGTCGGGACAGGGCGTCAGAAGCTTTCTTT CASSRDRASEAFF
TRBD1 TRBJ2-7 TRBV7-2 . TGTGCCAGCAGCTTAGGGGGGACAGGGGGCCAAGGCGAGCAGTACTTC CASSLGGTGGQGEQYF
TRBD2 TRBJ2-1 TRBV2 . TGTGCCAGCAAGTCTAGCGGGGGGGACTACAATGAGCAGTTCTTC CASKSSGGDYNEQFF
. TRBJ1-2 TRBV5-6 . TGTGCCAGCAGCTTGGTAGATTCCTATGGCTACACCTTC CASSLVDSYGYTF
TRBD1 TRBJ2-7 TRBV4-1 once TGCGCCAGCAGCCAAGAGGTAGGGGACAGGGGCTACGAGCAGTACTTC CASSQEVGDRGYEQYF
TRBD1 TRBJ2-7 TRBV9 . TGTGCCAGCAGCTACGGGACAGGCACAGGCTACGAGCAGTACTTC CASSYGTGTGYEQYF
. TRBJ2-3 TRBV11-2 . TGTGCCAGCAGCCGACCGAGGGGGGGGGCGGTAGATACGCAGTATTTT CASSRPRGGAVDTQYF
TRBD1 TRBJ1-6 TRBV11-2 medium-sized TGTGCCAGCAGCTTAGACCCGGGACAGGGGGCCAATTCACCCCTCCACTTT CASSLDPGQGANSPLHF
. TRBJ2-2 TRBV19 . TGTGCCAGTACCAGATTACAGGCCGCAGGGACCGGGGAGCTGTTTTTT CASTRLQAAGTGELFF
. TRBJ1-1 TRBV5-4 . TGTGCCAGCAGCCCAGGGAACACTGAAGCTTTCTTT CASSPGNTEAFF
. TRBJ2-3 TRBV20-1 . TGCAGTGCTAGGAGTGGTGATACGCAGTATTTT CSARSGDTQYF
TRBD2 TRBJ2-7 TRBV13 once TGTGCCAGCAGCTGGCGGGGGGGAAGTTCCTACGAGCAGTACTTC CASSWRGGSSYEQYF
. TRBJ2-1 TRBV11-3 once TGTGCCAGCAGCTTAGCGAGAGGCAATGAGCAGTTCTTC CASSLARGNEQFF
. TRBJ2-3 TRBV7-9 . TGTGCCAGCAGCTTCAACAGGCGGTCATCAGATACGCAGTATTTT CASSFNRRSSDTQYF